This is a list of T cell receptor beta chains from one sample in a study of blood T cell repertoires in COVID-19. Repertoires were generated with immunoSEQ multiplex PCR, while TCRdb's copy carries only in-frame clones and drops some. Among 25,000 to 35,000 clones listed, approximately 90% were seen once. Sequences were obtained from peripheral blood. These receptors all stem from a human donor with active COVID-19. The donor label of this sample is uncertain. Both conserved end residues are part of each CDR3. A D gene is named only where the DNA matches it firmly. Clone size appears in some rows only: once, few, many, or a class for an expanded clone.

DNA: TGTGCCAGTAGTATCGCGGGCACCCTCAATGAGCAGTTCTTC
CDR3: CASSIAGTLNEQFF
V: TRBV19
size: -
J: TRBJ2-1
D: -

DNA: TGTGCCAGCAGCTTAGCGCGGGGACTAGCGTTCCCCCCAGATACGCAGTATTTT
CDR3: CASSLARGLAFPPDTQYF
V: TRBV7-9
size: -
J: TRBJ2-3
D: TRBD2

DNA: TGTGCCAGCCGCGAATCTAGCGGGAGAAGGGATACGCAGTATTTT
CDR3: CASRESSGRRDTQYF
V: TRBV6-5
size: -
J: TRBJ2-3
D: TRBD2

DNA: TGTGCCAGCCTCCCCCGAGGGGGACAGGAGGGAAGCAATCAGCCCCAGCATTTT
CDR3: CASLPRGGQEGSNQPQHF
V: TRBV27
size: -
J: TRBJ1-5
D: TRBD1

DNA: TGTGCCAGCACTGGGGCCGGTAGCTCCTACGAGCAGTACTTC
CDR3: CASTGAGSSYEQYF
V: TRBV28
size: -
J: TRBJ2-7
D: -

DNA: TGTGCCAGCAGCTTAGGGGCGGGGGAAGGACCAGATACGCAGTATTTT
CDR3: CASSLGAGEGPDTQYF
V: TRBV7-6
size: -
J: TRBJ2-3
D: TRBD2

DNA: TGTGCCAGCAGCTCGTCTATGGGACAGGCTGCCATCGGGACCTACGAGCAGTACTTC
CDR3: CASSSSMGQAAIGTYEQYF
V: TRBV7-9
size: -
J: TRBJ2-7
D: TRBD1

DNA: TGTGCCAGCAGCTTCGGGACTAGCGGGGGTTCAGATACGCAGTATTTT
CDR3: CASSFGTSGGSDTQYF
V: TRBV7-8
size: -
J: TRBJ2-3
D: TRBD2

DNA: TGTGCCAGCAGCGTCGGAGTTGGGGGGGCCTCAGATACGCAGTATTTT
CDR3: CASSVGVGGASDTQYF
V: TRBV9
size: -
J: TRBJ2-3
D: -

DNA: TGTGCCAGCAGCAATATAGGGGACAGGGGCGGGAATACGCAGTATTTT
CDR3: CASSNIGDRGGNTQYF
V: TRBV9
size: -
J: TRBJ2-3
D: TRBD1

DNA: TGTGCCACCAGCGGGACGCTTGGTGAGGGGGCCGCGGCCAAAAACATTCAGTACTTC
CDR3: CATSGTLGEGAAAKNIQYF
V: TRBV15
size: -
J: TRBJ2-4
D: TRBD1

DNA: TGTGCCAGCAGCCCCCGGGGGGCGGAGCAGTTCTTC
CDR3: CASSPRGAEQFF
V: TRBV13
size: -
J: TRBJ2-1
D: -

DNA: TGTGCCAGCAGCTCCGGGACTAGCGGACAAGAGACCCAGTACTTC
CDR3: CASSSGTSGQETQYF
V: TRBV7-3
size: -
J: TRBJ2-5
D: TRBD2

DNA: TGTGCCAGCAGCTTAGTGGTGGCGGGGGGGAACCAAGAGACCCAGTACTTC
CDR3: CASSLVVAGGNQETQYF
V: TRBV7-6
size: -
J: TRBJ2-5
D: TRBD2

DNA: TGTGCAAGTCGCTTACAGGGGTGGCGAACAGGGGAGAGAGGGTTCTTC
CDR3: CASRLQGWRTGERGFF
V: TRBV12-2
size: once
J: TRBJ2-1
D: -

DNA: TGTGCCAGCTCATCCGTGGGGGGTGAGGATCAGCCCCAGCATTTT
CDR3: CASSSVGGEDQPQHF
V: TRBV18
size: -
J: TRBJ1-5
D: -

DNA: TGTGCCAGCAGCTTACCCGCGGGAGCGGTTACGCAGTATTTT
CDR3: CASSLPAGAVTQYF
V: TRBV7-2
size: -
J: TRBJ2-3
D: TRBD2

DNA: TGTGCCTGGAGTCCAGGGTATGGCTACACCTTC
CDR3: CAWSPGYGYTF
V: TRBV30
size: -
J: TRBJ1-2
D: -

DNA: TGTGCCAGCAGCGGTGACACATCCTACGAGCAGTACTTC
CDR3: CASSGDTSYEQYF
V: TRBV5-4
size: once
J: TRBJ2-7
D: -

DNA: TGTGCCACCAGCAGAGATCGAACAGGTAGCTGGGACACAGATACGCAGTATTTT
CDR3: CATSRDRTGSWDTDTQYF
V: TRBV15
size: once
J: TRBJ2-3
D: -

DNA: TGTGCCAGCAGCCCTCCCCTTACTAGGGACACAGATACGCAGTATTTT
CDR3: CASSPPLTRDTDTQYF
V: TRBV6-2/TRBV6-3
size: -
J: TRBJ2-3
D: -

DNA: TGTGCCAGCAGCCCCCGAGAGACAGGCCCCTACGAGCAGTACTTC
CDR3: CASSPRETGPYEQYF
V: TRBV3-1/TRBV3-2
size: -
J: TRBJ2-7
D: -

DNA: TGCGCCAGCAGCTTGGCTGTCCAGCGGCTCTACGAGCAGTACTTC
CDR3: CASSLAVQRLYEQYF
V: TRBV5-1
size: -
J: TRBJ2-7
D: -

DNA: TGTGCCAGCTCGCCAGGGACAGTCGGGCTTCTGGACGAGCAGTACTTC
CDR3: CASSPGTVGLLDEQYF
V: TRBV18
size: -
J: TRBJ2-7
D: TRBD1

DNA: TGTGCCAGCAGTGACTTTGCGGGGGGCTCCCACGAGCAGTACTTC
CDR3: CASSDFAGGSHEQYF
V: TRBV6-4
size: -
J: TRBJ2-7
D: TRBD2

DNA: TGTGCCAGCAGCTCCCGGGACAGCTCTAGCACAGATACGCAGTATTTT
CDR3: CASSSRDSSSTDTQYF
V: TRBV7-9
size: -
J: TRBJ2-3
D: TRBD1

DNA: TGTGCCAGCAGCGAGGACAGGGGACGAAAACTGTTTTTT
CDR3: CASSEDRGRKLFF
V: TRBV7-2
size: -
J: TRBJ1-4
D: TRBD1

DNA: TGTGCCAGTAGTATGGGGGGACCCGGGACCCAGTACTTC
CDR3: CASSMGGPGTQYF
V: TRBV19
size: -
J: TRBJ2-5
D: -

DNA: TGTGCCAGCAGCGGGAACGCAGGGGGGACCCAGTACTTC
CDR3: CASSGNAGGTQYF
V: TRBV9
size: -
J: TRBJ2-5
D: TRBD1

DNA: TGCGCCAGCAGCTTGTTGGGACAGACAACCGAGCAGTACTTC
CDR3: CASSLLGQTTEQYF
V: TRBV5-1
size: -
J: TRBJ2-7
D: TRBD1

DNA: TGTGCCAGCAGTACACTTCAGGGTTACACCGGGGAGCTGTTTTTT
CDR3: CASSTLQGYTGELFF
V: TRBV28
size: -
J: TRBJ2-2
D: -

DNA: TGTGCCAGCAGCTTTCGGCCCCCGGGGAGCGAGCAGTACTTC
CDR3: CASSFRPPGSEQYF
V: TRBV5-5
size: -
J: TRBJ2-7
D: -

DNA: TGTGCCAGCAGTGACCACAGGAGCTCCTACAATGAGCAGTTCTTC
CDR3: CASSDHRSSYNEQFF
V: TRBV28
size: -
J: TRBJ2-1
D: -

DNA: TGTGCCAGCAGCACCCCGACAGGGCAGGAGTATACAATGGAGCAGTTCTTC
CDR3: CASSTPTGQEYTMEQFF
V: TRBV7-2
size: -
J: TRBJ2-1
D: TRBD1

DNA: TGTGCCAGCAGCTTAGAGGTGCTAGCGGGGTCCCCCACAGATACGCAGTATTTT
CDR3: CASSLEVLAGSPTDTQYF
V: TRBV7-6
size: -
J: TRBJ2-3
D: TRBD2

DNA: TGTGCCAGCAGCCAACAGGTCTCTGGAAACACCATATATTTT
CDR3: CASSQQVSGNTIYF
V: TRBV11-1
size: -
J: TRBJ1-3
D: -

DNA: TGTGCCAGTAGTCCGCAGCTAAGGACAGGGGATGGCTACACCTTC
CDR3: CASSPQLRTGDGYTF
V: TRBV19
size: -
J: TRBJ1-2
D: TRBD1

DNA: TGTGCCAGCAGCCCGTCCGGGACAGGGGGAAACTATGGCTACACCTTC
CDR3: CASSPSGTGGNYGYTF
V: TRBV5-6
size: -
J: TRBJ1-2
D: TRBD1

DNA: TGCGCCAGCAGCCAAGATAACTCCCAGGGATGGAACACTGAAGCTTTCTTT
CDR3: CASSQDNSQGWNTEAFF
V: TRBV4-3
size: -
J: TRBJ1-1
D: -

DNA: TGTGCCACCAGTGATTCCACAGGGGCTGGGGCCAACGTCCTGACTTTC
CDR3: CATSDSTGAGANVLTF
V: TRBV24-1
size: -
J: TRBJ2-6
D: TRBD1

DNA: TGCGCCAGCAGCCCCGGGATTGGGAGAGAGACCCAGTACTTC
CDR3: CASSPGIGRETQYF
V: TRBV4-1
size: -
J: TRBJ2-5
D: -

DNA: TGTGCCAGCACCCCGTCAGGGCAAGCTAACTATGGCTACACCTTC
CDR3: CASTPSGQANYGYTF
V: TRBV7-9
size: -
J: TRBJ1-2
D: -

DNA: TGTGCCAGCAGTGCAGCGGGGGCCATCTCTGGAAACACCATATATTTT
CDR3: CASSAAGAISGNTIYF
V: TRBV2
size: -
J: TRBJ1-3
D: -

DNA: TGTGCCATCGGCGGGCCACAGGGGGCGTCCCACAATGAGCAGTTCTTC
CDR3: CAIGGPQGASHNEQFF
V: TRBV10-3
size: -
J: TRBJ2-1
D: TRBD1

DNA: TGCGCCAGCAGCCCTGGACTAGCGGGGGGTTTTGAGCAGTTCTTC
CDR3: CASSPGLAGGFEQFF
V: TRBV5-1
size: -
J: TRBJ2-1
D: TRBD2

DNA: TGTGCCAGCAGCCCGACTAGCGGGCTCACCGGGGAGCTGTTTTTT
CDR3: CASSPTSGLTGELFF
V: TRBV2
size: once
J: TRBJ2-2
D: TRBD2

DNA: TGTGCCAGCAGCAGTGGCGGGGATTCCTACGAGCAGTACTTC
CDR3: CASSSGGDSYEQYF
V: TRBV9
size: -
J: TRBJ2-7
D: -

DNA: TGTGCCAGCAGCCTTACTAACTATGGCTACACCTTC
CDR3: CASSLTNYGYTF
V: TRBV3-1/TRBV3-2
size: -
J: TRBJ1-2
D: -

DNA: TGTGCCAGCAGTTTTGGGGGGTCCACTGAAGCTTTCTTT
CDR3: CASSFGGSTEAFF
V: TRBV6-2/TRBV6-3
size: -
J: TRBJ1-1
D: -

DNA: TGTGCCAGCAGCCCGAGGGACACTGTCTACGAGCAGTACTTC
CDR3: CASSPRDTVYEQYF
V: TRBV11-2
size: -
J: TRBJ2-7
D: -

DNA: TGTGCCAGTAGTATTTTATTAGCGGGGGGCGGCGGTGAGCAGTTCTTC
CDR3: CASSILLAGGGGEQFF
V: TRBV19
size: once
J: TRBJ2-1
D: TRBD2

DNA: TGCAGTGCTGGTGGTCAGGGGGCGACCTATGGCTACACCTTC
CDR3: CSAGGQGATYGYTF
V: TRBV20-1
size: once
J: TRBJ1-2
D: TRBD1